The clone carrying this TCR beta chain was recorded many times. Using RNA transcripts as the source, TCR beta CDR3 regions were amplified. RT-PCR in the first round (using the HTBI primer set) targeted the TCR CDR3. TCRdb re-analysed the multiplex PCR reads in MiXCR, keeping a single row per CDR3 protein. Here the sample spans 310,000 or so distinct CDR3 sequences, about 15% being singletons. The data belong to a study of T cells in Graves' hyperthyroidism and ophthalmopathy. The ends lost 0 bases at V and 4 bases at J; junction bases unmatched: 6. Germline CDR1 and CDR2: LGHDT and YNNKEL (reference sequence). CDR3 length: 16 amino acids.

The sequence was collected from a woman aged 55-70 years with Graves' ophthalmopathy. The sequenced material came from blood. V is TRBV3-1 and J is TRBJ2-1; 7 bases agree with TRBD2. The CDR3 sequence: CASSQDSNGRYNEQFF. CDR3 nucleotide sequence: TGTGCCAGCAGCCAAGATTCGAACGGGAGGTACAATGAGCAGTTCTTC.